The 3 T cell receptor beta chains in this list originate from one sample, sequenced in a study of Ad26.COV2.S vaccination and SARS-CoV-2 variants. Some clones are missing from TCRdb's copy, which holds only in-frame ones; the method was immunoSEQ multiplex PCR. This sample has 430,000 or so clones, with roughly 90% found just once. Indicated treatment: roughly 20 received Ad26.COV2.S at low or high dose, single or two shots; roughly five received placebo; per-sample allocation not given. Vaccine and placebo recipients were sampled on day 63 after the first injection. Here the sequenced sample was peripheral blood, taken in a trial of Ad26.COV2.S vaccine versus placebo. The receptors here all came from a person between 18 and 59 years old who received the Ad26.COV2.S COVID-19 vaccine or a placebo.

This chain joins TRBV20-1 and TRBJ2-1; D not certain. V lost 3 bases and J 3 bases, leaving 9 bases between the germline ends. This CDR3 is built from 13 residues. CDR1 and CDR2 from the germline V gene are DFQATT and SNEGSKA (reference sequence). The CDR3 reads CSASSTFYNEQFF. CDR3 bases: TGCAGTGCTAGTAGCACGTTCTACAATGAGCAGTTCTTC.

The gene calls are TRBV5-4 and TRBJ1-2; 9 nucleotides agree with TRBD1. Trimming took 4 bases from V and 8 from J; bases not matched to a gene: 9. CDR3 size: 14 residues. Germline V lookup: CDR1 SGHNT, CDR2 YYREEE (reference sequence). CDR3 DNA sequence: TGTGCCAGCAGCACTGGACAGGGGTTAGACGGCTACACCTTC. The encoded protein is CASSTGQGLDGYTF. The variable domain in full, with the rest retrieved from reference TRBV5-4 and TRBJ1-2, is ETGVTQSPTHLIKTRGQQVTLRCSSQSGHNTVSWYQQALGQGPQFIFQYYREEENGRGNFPPRFSGLQFPNYSSELNVNALELDDSALYLCASSTGQGLDGYTFGSGTRLTVV.

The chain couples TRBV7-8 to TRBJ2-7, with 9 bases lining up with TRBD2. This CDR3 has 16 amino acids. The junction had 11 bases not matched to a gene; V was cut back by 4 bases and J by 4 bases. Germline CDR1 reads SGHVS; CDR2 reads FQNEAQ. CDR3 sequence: CASSSTIGSGSYEQYF. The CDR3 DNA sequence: TGTGCCAGCAGCTCAACAATAGGTAGCGGGAGTTACGAGCAGTACTTC.